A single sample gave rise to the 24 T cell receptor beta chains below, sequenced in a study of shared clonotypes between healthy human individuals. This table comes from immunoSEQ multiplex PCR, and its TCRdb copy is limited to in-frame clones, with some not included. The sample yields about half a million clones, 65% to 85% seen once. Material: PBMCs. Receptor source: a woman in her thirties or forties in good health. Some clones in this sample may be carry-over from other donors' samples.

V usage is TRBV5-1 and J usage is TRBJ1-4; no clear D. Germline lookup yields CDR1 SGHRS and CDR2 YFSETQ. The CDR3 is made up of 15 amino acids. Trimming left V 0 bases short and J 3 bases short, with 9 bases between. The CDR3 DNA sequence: TGCGCCAGCAGCTTGGCCGGGGTACCTAATGAAAAACTGTTTTTT. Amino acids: CASSLAGVPNEKLFF.

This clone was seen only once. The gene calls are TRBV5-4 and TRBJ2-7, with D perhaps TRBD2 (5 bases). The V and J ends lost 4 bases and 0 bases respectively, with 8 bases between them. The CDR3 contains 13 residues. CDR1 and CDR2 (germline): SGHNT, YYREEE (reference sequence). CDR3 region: CASSLEVSYEQYF. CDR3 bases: TGTGCCAGCAGCCTGGAGGTCTCCTACGAGCAGTACTTC. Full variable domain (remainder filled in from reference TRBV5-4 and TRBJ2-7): ETGVTQSPTHLIKTRGQQVTLRCSSQSGHNTVSWYQQALGQGPQFIFQYYREEENGRGNFPPRFSGLQFPNYSSELNVNALELDDSALYLCASSLEVSYEQYFGPGTRLTVT.

The CDR3 protein is CASSATRDTNQPQHF. CDR3 DNA: TGTGCCAGCAGTGCTACTCGGGACACCAATCAGCCCCAGCATTTT. V usage is TRBV2 and J usage is TRBJ1-5; maybe TRBD1 (6 bases). V was clipped by 4 bases and J by 3 bases, with 13 bases between them. The germline V gene has CDR1 SNHLY and CDR2 FYNNEI. The CDR3 is 15 amino acids.

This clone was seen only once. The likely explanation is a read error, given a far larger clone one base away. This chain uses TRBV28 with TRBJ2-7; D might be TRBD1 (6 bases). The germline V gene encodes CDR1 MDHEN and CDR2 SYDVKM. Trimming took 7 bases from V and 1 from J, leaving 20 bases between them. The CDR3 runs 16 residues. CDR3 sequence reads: CASTPADGTYSYEQYF. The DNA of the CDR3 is TGTGCCAGCACCCCGGCGGACGGGACATATTCCTACGAGCAGTACTTC.

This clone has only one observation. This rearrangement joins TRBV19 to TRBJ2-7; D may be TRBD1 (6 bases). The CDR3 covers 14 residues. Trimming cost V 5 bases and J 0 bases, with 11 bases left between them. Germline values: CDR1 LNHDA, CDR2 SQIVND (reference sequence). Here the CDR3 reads CASSGQGISYEQYF. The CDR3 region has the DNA TGTGCCAGTAGTGGCCAGGGGATCTCCTACGAGCAGTACTTC.

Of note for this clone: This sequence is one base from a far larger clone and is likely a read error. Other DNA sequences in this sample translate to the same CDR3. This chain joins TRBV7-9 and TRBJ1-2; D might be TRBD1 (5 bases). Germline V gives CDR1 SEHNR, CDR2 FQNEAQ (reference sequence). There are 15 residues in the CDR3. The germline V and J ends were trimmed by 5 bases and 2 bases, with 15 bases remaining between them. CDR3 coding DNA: TGTGCCAGCAGCACAGGACGGAGCTGGAACTATGGCTACACCTTC. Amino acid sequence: CASSTGRSWNYGYTF.

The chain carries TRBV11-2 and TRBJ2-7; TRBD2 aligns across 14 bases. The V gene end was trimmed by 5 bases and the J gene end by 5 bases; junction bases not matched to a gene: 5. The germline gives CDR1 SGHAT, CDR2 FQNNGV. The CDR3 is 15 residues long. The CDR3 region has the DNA TGTGCCAGCAGCCCCGGGACTAGCGGGAGCCACGAGCAGTACTTC. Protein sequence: CASSPGTSGSHEQYF.

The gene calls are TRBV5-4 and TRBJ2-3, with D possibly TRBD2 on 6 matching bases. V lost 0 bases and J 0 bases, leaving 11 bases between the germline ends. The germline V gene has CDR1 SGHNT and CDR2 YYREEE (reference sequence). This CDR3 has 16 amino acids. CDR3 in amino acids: CASSLGETRSTDTQYF. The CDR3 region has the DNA TGTGCCAGCAGCTTGGGAGAGACTAGAAGCACAGATACGCAGTATTTT.

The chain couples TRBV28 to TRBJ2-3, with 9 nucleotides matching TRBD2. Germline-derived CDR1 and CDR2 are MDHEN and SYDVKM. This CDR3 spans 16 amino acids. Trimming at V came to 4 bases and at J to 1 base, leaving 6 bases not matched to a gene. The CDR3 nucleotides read TGTGCCAGCAGTTCCCCTAGCGGGAAAGGCACAGATACGCAGTATTTT. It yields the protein CASSSPSGKGTDTQYF. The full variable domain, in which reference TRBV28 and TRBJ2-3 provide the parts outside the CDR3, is DVKVTQSSRYLVKRTGEKVFLECVQDMDHENMFWYRQDPGLGLRLIYFSYDVKMKEKGDIPEGYSVSREKKERFSLILESASTNQTSMYLCASSSPSGKGTDTQYFGPGTRLTVL.

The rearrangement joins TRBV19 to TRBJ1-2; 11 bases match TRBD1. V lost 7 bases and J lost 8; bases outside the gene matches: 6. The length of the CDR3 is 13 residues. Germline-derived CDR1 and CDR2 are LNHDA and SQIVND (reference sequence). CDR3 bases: TGTGCCAGTATCGGGACAGGGGGGGACGGCTACACCTTC. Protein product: CASIGTGGDGYTF.

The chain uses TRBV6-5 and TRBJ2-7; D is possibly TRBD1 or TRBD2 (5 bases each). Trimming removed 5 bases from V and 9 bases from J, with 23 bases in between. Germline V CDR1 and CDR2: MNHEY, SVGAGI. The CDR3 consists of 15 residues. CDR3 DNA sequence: TGTGCCAGCAGTACGGGGACCATTTTAACACAGCTGCAGTACTTC. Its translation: CASSTGTILTQLQYF.

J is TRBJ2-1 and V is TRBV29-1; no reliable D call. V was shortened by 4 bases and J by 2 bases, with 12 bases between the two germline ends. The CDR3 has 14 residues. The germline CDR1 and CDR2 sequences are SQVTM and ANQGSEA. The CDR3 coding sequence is TGCAGCGTTGCCCTTAGGCTAGCCTACAATGAGCAGTTCTTC. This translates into CSVALRLAYNEQFF.

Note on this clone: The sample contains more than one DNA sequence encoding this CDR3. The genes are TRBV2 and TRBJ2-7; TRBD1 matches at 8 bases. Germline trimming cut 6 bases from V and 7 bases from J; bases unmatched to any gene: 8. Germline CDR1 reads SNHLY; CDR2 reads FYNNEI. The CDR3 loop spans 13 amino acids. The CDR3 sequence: CASRRDRNYEQYF. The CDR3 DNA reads TGTGCCAGCAGAAGGGACAGGAACTATGAGCAGTACTTC. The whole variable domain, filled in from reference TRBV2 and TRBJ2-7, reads EPEVTQTPSHQVTQMGQEVILRCVPISNHLYFYWYRQILGQKVEFLVSFYNNEISEKSEIFDDQFSVERPDGSNFTLKIRSTKLEDSAMYFCASRRDRNYEQYFGPGTRLTVT.

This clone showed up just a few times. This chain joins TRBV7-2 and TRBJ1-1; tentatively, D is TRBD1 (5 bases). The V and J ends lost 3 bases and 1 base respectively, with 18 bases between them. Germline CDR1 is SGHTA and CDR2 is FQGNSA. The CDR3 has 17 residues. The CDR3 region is CASSLRLTAAQNTEAFF. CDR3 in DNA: TGTGCCAGCAGCTTGAGGCTGACAGCGGCGCAGAACACTGAAGCTTTCTTT.

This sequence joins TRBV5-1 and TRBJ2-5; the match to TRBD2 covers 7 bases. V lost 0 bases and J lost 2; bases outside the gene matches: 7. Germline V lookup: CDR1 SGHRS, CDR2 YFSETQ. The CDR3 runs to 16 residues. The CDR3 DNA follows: TGCGCCAGCAGCTTGGAGGCGGGGGTCAATCAAGAGACCCAGTACTTC. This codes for CASSLEAGVNQETQYF. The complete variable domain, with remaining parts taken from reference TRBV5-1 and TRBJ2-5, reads KAGVTQTPRYLIKTRGQQVTLSCSPISGHRSVSWYQQTPGQGLQFLFEYFSETQRNKGNFPGRFSGRQFSNSRSEMNVSTLELGDSALYLCASSLEAGVNQETQYFGPGTRLLVL.

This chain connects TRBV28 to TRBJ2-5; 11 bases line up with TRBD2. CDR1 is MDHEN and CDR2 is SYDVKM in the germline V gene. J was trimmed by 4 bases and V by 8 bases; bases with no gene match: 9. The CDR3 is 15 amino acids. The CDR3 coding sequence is TGTGCCAGCCCACCTAGCGGGGGGAGGAGAGAGACCCAGTACTTC. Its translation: CASPPSGGRRETQYF.

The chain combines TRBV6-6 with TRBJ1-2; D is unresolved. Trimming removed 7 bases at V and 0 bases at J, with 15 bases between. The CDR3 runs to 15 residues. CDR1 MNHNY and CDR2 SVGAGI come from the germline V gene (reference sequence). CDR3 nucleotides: TGTGCCAGCAAAACGGCCGATGGTTCTAACTATGGCTACACCTTC. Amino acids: CASKTADGSNYGYTF.

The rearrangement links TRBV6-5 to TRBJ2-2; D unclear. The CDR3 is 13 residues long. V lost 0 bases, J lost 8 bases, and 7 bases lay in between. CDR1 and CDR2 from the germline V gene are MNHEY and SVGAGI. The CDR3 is CASSYSRRGELFF. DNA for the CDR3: TGTGCCAGCAGTTACTCGAGGCGAGGGGAGCTGTTTTTT.

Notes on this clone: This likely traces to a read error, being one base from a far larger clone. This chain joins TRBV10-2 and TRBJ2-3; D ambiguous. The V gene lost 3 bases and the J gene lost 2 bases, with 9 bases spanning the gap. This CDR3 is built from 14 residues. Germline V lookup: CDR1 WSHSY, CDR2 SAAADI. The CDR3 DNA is TGCGCCAGCAGTGACGTGGGCACCACAGATACGCAGTATTTT. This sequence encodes CASSDVGTTDTQYF.

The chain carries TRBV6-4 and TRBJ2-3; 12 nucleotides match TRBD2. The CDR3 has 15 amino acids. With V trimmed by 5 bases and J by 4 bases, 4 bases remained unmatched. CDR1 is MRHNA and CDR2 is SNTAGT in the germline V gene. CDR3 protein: CASSLTSGSSDTQYF. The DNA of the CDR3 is TGTGCCAGCAGTCTGACTAGCGGGAGCTCAGATACGCAGTATTTT.

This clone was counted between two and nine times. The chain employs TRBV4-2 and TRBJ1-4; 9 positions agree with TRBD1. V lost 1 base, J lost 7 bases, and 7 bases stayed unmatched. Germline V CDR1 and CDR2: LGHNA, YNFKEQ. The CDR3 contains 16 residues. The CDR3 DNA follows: TGTGCCAGCAGCCAAGCTGCGACAGGGGGAAGTGAAAAACTGTTTTTT. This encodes CASSQAATGGSEKLFF.

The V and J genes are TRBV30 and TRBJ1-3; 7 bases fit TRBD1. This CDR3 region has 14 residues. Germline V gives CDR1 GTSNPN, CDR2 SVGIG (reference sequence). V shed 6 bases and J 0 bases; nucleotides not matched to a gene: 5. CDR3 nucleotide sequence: TGTGCCTGTCACCCAGGGGGCTCTGGAAACACCATATATTTT. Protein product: CACHPGGSGNTIYF.

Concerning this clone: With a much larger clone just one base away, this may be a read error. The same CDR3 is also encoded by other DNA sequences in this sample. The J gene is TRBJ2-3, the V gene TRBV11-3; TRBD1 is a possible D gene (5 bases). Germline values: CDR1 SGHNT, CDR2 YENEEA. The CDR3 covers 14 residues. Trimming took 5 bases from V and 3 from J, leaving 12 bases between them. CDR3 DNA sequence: TGTGCCAGCAGCAAGGGGATACTAACAGATACGCAGTATTTT. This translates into CASSKGILTDTQYF.

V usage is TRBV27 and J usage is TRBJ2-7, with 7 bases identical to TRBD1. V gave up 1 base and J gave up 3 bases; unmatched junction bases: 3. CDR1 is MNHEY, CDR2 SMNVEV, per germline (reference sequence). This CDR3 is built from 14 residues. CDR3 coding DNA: TGTGCCAGCAGTTTATGGGGACAGCACTACGAGCAGTACTTC. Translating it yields CASSLWGQHYEQYF.